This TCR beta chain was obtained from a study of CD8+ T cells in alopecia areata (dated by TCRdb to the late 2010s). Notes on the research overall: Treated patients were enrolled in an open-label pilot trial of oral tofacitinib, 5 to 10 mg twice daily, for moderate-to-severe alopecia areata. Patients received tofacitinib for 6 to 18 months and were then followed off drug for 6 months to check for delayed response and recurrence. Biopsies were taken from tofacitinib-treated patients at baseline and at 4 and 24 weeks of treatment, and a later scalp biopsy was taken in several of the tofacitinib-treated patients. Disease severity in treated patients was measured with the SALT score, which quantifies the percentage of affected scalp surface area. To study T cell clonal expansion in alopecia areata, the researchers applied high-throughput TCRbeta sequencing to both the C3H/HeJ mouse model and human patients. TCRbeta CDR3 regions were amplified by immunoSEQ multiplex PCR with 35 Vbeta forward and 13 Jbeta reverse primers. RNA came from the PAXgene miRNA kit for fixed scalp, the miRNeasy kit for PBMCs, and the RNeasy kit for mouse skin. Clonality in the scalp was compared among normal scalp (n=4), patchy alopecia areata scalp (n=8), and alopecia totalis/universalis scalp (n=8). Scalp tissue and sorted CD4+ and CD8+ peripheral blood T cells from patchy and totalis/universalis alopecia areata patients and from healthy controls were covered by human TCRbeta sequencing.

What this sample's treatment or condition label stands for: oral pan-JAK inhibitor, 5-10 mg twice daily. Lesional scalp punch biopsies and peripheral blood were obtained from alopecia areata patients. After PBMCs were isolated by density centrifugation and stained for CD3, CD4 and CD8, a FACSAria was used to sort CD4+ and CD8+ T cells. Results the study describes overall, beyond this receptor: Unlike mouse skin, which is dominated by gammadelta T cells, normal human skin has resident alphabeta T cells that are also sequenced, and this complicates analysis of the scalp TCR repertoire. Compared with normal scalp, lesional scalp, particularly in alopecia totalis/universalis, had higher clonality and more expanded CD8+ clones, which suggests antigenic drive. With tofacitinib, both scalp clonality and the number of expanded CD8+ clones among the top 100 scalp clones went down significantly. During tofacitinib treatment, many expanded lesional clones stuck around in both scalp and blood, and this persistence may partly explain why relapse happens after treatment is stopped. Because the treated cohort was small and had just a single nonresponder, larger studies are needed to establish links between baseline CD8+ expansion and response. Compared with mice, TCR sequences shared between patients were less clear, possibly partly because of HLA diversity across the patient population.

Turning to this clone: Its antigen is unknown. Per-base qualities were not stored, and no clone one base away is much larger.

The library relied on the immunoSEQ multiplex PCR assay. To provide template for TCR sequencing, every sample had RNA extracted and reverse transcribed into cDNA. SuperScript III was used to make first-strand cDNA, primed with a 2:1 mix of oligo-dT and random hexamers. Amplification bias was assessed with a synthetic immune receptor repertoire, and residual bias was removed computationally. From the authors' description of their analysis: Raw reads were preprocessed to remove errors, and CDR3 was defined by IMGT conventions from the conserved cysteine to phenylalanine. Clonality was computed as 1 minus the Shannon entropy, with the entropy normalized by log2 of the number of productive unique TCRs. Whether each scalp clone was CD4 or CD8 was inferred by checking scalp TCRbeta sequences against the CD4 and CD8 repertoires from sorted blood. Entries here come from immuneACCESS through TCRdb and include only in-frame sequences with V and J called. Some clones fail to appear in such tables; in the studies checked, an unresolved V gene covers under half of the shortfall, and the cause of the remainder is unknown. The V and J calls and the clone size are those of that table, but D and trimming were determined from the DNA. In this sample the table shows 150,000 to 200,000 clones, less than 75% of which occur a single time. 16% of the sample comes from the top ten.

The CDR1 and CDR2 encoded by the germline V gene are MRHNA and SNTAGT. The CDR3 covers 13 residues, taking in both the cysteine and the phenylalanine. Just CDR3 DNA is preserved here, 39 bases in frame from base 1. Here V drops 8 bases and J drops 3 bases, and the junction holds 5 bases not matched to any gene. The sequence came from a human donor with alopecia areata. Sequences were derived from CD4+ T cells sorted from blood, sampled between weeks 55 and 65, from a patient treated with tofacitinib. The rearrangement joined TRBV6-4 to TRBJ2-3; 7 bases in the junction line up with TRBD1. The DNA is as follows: TGTGCCAGCGCCCGGGACAGTACAGATACGCAGTATTTT. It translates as CASARDSTDTQYF.